The next 20 T cell receptor beta chains were all read from a single sample in a study of regulatory T cells in long-lasting Graves disease. Time point here: newly diagnosed GD, antithyroid drugs for less than 3 months. Making the TCR library involved RNA that had been extracted from PBMCs. Sequencing libraries for TCR beta were prepared with iRepertoire HTBI primers and Arm-PCR of CDR3 regions. Using its own MiXCR run on the multiplex PCR reads, TCRdb lists one record per CDR3 protein. Among 500,000 to 700,000 distinct CDR3 sequences listed, roughly 15% were seen once. This same sample was also taken into another study, of T cells in Graves' hyperthyroidism and ophthalmopathy.

This specimen was peripheral blood mononuclear cells (PBMCs), taken at new diagnosis, from a patient treated with antithyroid drugs. The receptors derive from a woman aged 25 to 39 with Graves disease.

This clonotype came up a few times. This rearrangement joins TRBV20-1 to TRBJ2-1, with a tentative D call TRBD2 (7 bases). The germline gives CDR1 DFQATT, CDR2 SNEGSKA (reference sequence). The CDR3 length is 17 residues. Trimming cost V 6 bases and J 6 bases, with 27 bases left between them. The CDR3 nucleotides read TGCAGTGCCGACAAAAGACGGCGGGGGCAGAGCTTCAATGAGCAGTTCTTC. Its translation: CSADKRRRGQSFNEQFF.

This clonotype has a handful of counts. A read error may be the cause here, since a much bigger clone is one base away. This chain links TRBV28 with TRBJ1-2; D might be TRBD1 (6 bases). This CDR3 spans 16 amino acids. Germline-derived CDR1 and CDR2 are MDHEN and SYDVKM. V dropped 6 bases and J dropped 8 bases, with 25 bases sitting between them. The CDR3 coding sequence is TGTGCCAGCAGCGGTTGGCTTAGACAGGCGCCTCTGGGCTACACCTTC. This encodes CASSGWLRQAPLGYTF.

The chain couples TRBV7-9 to TRBJ1-4; D is uncertain. The germline V gene encodes CDR1 SEHNR and CDR2 FQNEAQ (reference sequence). This CDR3 is built from 15 residues. Trimming shortened V by 3 bases and J by 0 bases, and 8 bases separated the two germline ends. The CDR3 sequence: CASSFLGTTNEKLFF. The DNA of the CDR3 is TGTGCCAGCAGCTTTTTGGGGACAACTAATGAAAAACTGTTTTTT.

This clonotype was observed at least ten times. The chain recombines TRBV30 with TRBJ1-1; 7 bases are a match to TRBD1. The CDR3 totals 15 residues. V lost 2 bases and J lost 5; bases outside the gene matches: 11. CDR1 is GTSNPN and CDR2 is SVGIG in the germline V gene (reference sequence). CDR3 DNA sequence: TGTGCCTGGAGTCCCTTTGCAGGGGGAAGGACTGAAGCTTTCTTT. As protein: CAWSPFAGGRTEAFF.

This clonotype was detected ten times or more. The chain recombines TRBV12-3 or TRBV12-4 with TRBJ2-3; the D is unclear. Trimming removed 4 bases from V and 5 bases from J, with 7 bases in between. The CDR3 totals 12 residues. CDR3 residues: CASSSREDTQYF. DNA of the CDR3: TGTGCCAGCAGTTCCCGTGAAGATACGCAGTATTTT.

This clonotype was seen ten or more times. The chain joins TRBV10-2 to TRBJ1-1; the match to TRBD1 covers 7 bases. The germline V gene has CDR1 WSHSY and CDR2 SAAADI. V shed 6 bases and J 7 bases; nucleotides not matched to a gene: 11. The CDR3 runs to 14 residues. CDR3 region: CASSVAGGYGEAFF. The CDR3 DNA follows: TGCGCCAGCAGCGTTGCAGGGGGTTACGGTGAAGCTTTCTTT.

Many counts were recorded for this clonotype. The chain links TRBV7-9 to TRBJ1-2; possible D gene TRBD1, 5 bases. CDR1 is SEHNR and CDR2 is FQNEAQ in the germline V gene (reference sequence). CDR3 length: 13 amino acids. V was trimmed by 3 bases and J by 5 bases, leaving 10 bases between them. CDR3 nucleotides: TGTGCCAGCAGCTTTGGGACGGAGTATGGCTACACCTTC. Amino acids: CASSFGTEYGYTF. Full variable domain (rest looked up from reference TRBV7-9 and TRBJ1-2): DTGVSQNPRHKITKRGQNVTFRCDPISEHNRLYWYRQTLGQGPEFLTYFQNEAQLEKSRLLSDRFSAERPKGSFSTLEIQRTEQGDSAMYLCASSFGTEYGYTFGSGTRLTVV.

Of note for this clonotype: A read error is possible here, since a much larger clone lies one base away. V gene TRBV28 combines with J gene TRBJ2-5, with TRBD2 identical over 11 bases. CDR3 length: 14 residues. Germline V gene sequence: CDR1 MDHEN, CDR2 SYDVKM. This CDR3 is CASRLAGVGETQHF. For the CDR3, the DNA is TGTGCCAGCAGACTAGCGGGAGTGGGAGAGACCCAGCACTTC.

The chain recombines TRBV5-1 with TRBJ2-5; TRBD2 matches 7 bases. The CDR3 is made up of 14 amino acids. Germline-derived CDR1 and CDR2 are SGHRS and YFSETQ. Losses at the gene ends were 0 bases for V and 5 bases for J; bases not matched to a gene: 4. CDR3 residues: CASSLAAGRETQYF. In DNA form, the CDR3 reads TGCGCCAGCAGCTTGGCCGCCGGGAGGGAGACCCAGTACTTC.

This chain joins TRBV12-3 or TRBV12-4 and TRBJ1-1; tentatively, D is TRBD1 (5 bases). V lost 9 bases and J 8 bases, leaving 22 bases between the germline ends. The CDR3 totals 14 residues. The CDR3 nucleotides are TGTGCCAGTAGGTCCCGGGGGGGGTTGGGGGAAGCTTTCTTT. It codes for CASRSRGGLGEAFF.

The chain joins TRBV19 to TRBJ1-1; unclear D gene. V lost 9 bases and J lost 1, with 15 bases in between. CDR3 length: 14 amino acids. CDR1 and CDR2 (germline): LNHDA, SQIVND (reference sequence). DNA for the CDR3: TGTGCCAGCCTGCTTCGGGGAGGGAACACTGAAGCTTTCTTT. It encodes CASLLRGGNTEAFF.

This clonotype was picked up many times. The chain links TRBV27 to TRBJ1-1; D possibly corresponds to TRBD1 (6 bases). Germline V lookup: CDR1 MNHEY, CDR2 SMNVEV (reference sequence). This CDR3 spans 14 amino acids. V lost 11 bases to trimming and J lost 0 bases, with 16 bases between them. The CDR3 is CASISGTMNTEAFF. CDR3 bases: TGTGCCTCCATCTCCGGGACAATGAACACTGAAGCTTTCTTT.

This clonotype was found a few times. The rearrangement joins TRBV11-2 to TRBJ2-1; TRBD2 agrees at 9 bases. Germline assignment: CDR1 SGHAT and CDR2 FQNNGV. V lost 1 base, J lost 8 bases, and 6 bases stayed unmatched. This CDR3 comprises 15 residues. The CDR3 region has the DNA TGTGCCAGCAGCTTAGGTAGCGGGAGTTCGTATGAGCAGTTCTTC. Encoded protein: CASSLGSGSSYEQFF.

The genes are TRBV20-1 and TRBJ2-6; no reliable D call. The germline CDR1 and CDR2 sequences are DFQATT and SNEGSKA (reference sequence). The CDR3 sequence is 14 residues long. Trimming removed 6 bases at V and 1 base at J, with 10 bases between. Here the CDR3 DNA reads TGCAGTGCCCCGTCTTATTCTGGGGCCAACGTCCTGACTTTC. Its protein is CSAPSYSGANVLTF.

This clonotype was recorded many times. This chain links TRBV2 with TRBJ2-7; 9 bases are a match to TRBD1. Germline V gene lookup returns CDR1 SNHLY and CDR2 FYNNEI. The J segment lost 6 bases and the V segment lost 9 bases, leaving 9 bases of the junction unmatched. This CDR3 is built from 13 residues. The DNA for the CDR3 is TGTGCCAGGGCGAGGGACAGGGTTGCCGAGCAGTACTTC. Its protein is CARARDRVAEQYF.

There are many counts of this clonotype. This chain uses TRBV28 with TRBJ1-1; D remains unclear. Trimming removed 7 bases from V and 4 bases from J, with 10 bases in between. Looked up from germline, CDR1 is MDHEN and CDR2 is SYDVKM. The CDR3 sequence is 12 residues long. The CDR3 DNA reads TGTGCCAGCAACCCTCTGGTCACTGAAGCTTTCTTT. This sequence encodes CASNPLVTEAFF. The entire variable domain, with the rest obtained from reference TRBV28 and TRBJ1-1, is as follows: DVKVTQSSRYLVKRTGEKVFLECVQDMDHENMFWYRQDPGLGLRLIYFSYDVKMKEKGDIPEGYSVSREKKERFSLILESASTNQTSMYLCASNPLVTEAFFGQGTRLTVV.

This clonotype was observed at least ten times. V usage is TRBV12-3 or TRBV12-4 and J usage is TRBJ2-1; TRBD2 matches 7 bases. Trimming removed 6 bases from V and 3 bases from J; junction bases left unmatched: 8. This CDR3 region has 15 residues. The CDR3 region has the DNA TGTGCCAGCAGACTCGGGACTACAAACTACAATGAGCAGTTCTTC. It specifies CASRLGTTNYNEQFF.

This clonotype was counted only a few times. The chain links TRBV5-1 to TRBJ2-5; tentative D call: TRBD2 (6 bases). Trimming removed 2 bases from V and 5 bases from J, with 13 bases in between. Per germline, CDR1 SGHRS and CDR2 YFSETQ. The CDR3 loop spans 14 amino acids. The DNA of the CDR3 is TGCGCCAGCAGCTTCTCTCTAGCGCGGGAGACCCAGTACTTC. Its protein is CASSFSLARETQYF.

This clonotype was observed many times. The V call is TRBV20-1, the J call TRBJ2-1, with TRBD2 identical over 8 bases. V was clipped by 3 bases and J by 14 bases; unmatched bases: 9. Germline V gene lookup returns CDR1 DFQATT and CDR2 SNEGSKA (reference sequence). The CDR3 runs to 12 residues. CDR3 coding DNA: TGCAGTGCTAGGGGGGAACTGCGGGAGGAGTTCTTC. As protein: CSARGELREEFF.

The chain carries TRBV12-3 or TRBV12-4 and TRBJ1-1, with TRBD1 identical over 7 bases. This CDR3 spans 14 amino acids. J gave up 6 bases and V 6 bases, and 10 bases lay outside the gene matches. The CDR3 loop reads CASSPGQIWAEAFF. The DNA for the CDR3 is TGTGCCAGCAGCCCGGGACAGATCTGGGCTGAAGCTTTCTTT.